One and the same sample provided the 30 T cell receptor beta chains below, sequenced in a study of T cell changes during pregnancy in multiple sclerosis. Profiled with immunoSEQ multiplex PCR; TCRdb holds only in-frame clones, not every one. Of roughly 100,000 clones listed, more than 80% are singletons. Sequencing was performed on peripheral blood, taken before pregnancy. All receptors derive from a female donor with multiple sclerosis, enrolled in a pregnancy study.

In DNA form, the CDR3 reads TGTGCCACCAGCAGAGGGGACAGGGGGAAGTCTGGGGCCAACGTCCTGACTTTC. This sequence encodes CATSRGDRGKSGANVLTF. V is TRBV15 and J is TRBJ2-6, with 11 bases aligning to TRBD1. Trimming removed 1 base from V and 1 base from J; junction bases left unmatched: 3. There are 18 residues in the CDR3. From germline, CDR1 is LNHNV and CDR2 YYDKDF (reference sequence).

The chain has TRBV18 and TRBJ1-1, with D maybe TRBD1 (5 bases). The germline V gene encodes CDR1 KGHSH and CDR2 LQKENI. The germline V and J ends were trimmed by 6 bases and 3 bases, with 23 bases remaining between them. CDR3 size: 17 residues. The CDR3 nucleotides read TGTGCCAGCTCCCCGGGCGGGAGTGCGAGGGGAGACACTGAAGCTTTCTTT. It is translated as CASSPGGSARGDTEAFF.

The rearrangement uses TRBV27 and TRBJ1-5; 8 bases map to TRBD1. This CDR3 is built from 17 residues. The junction had 6 bases not matched to a gene; V was cut back by 2 bases and J by 0 bases. Germline CDR1 reads MNHEY; CDR2 reads SMNVEV (reference sequence). CDR3 in DNA: TGTGCCAGCAGTTTACAGGGGGCGGCCCATAGCAATCAGCCCCAGCATTTT. It yields the protein CASSLQGAAHSNQPQHF.

The chain has TRBV27 and TRBJ2-2; D is possibly TRBD1 (5 bases). CDR3 size: 16 residues. V lost 6 bases to trimming and J lost 1 base, with 15 bases between them. Germline V gene sequence: CDR1 MNHEY, CDR2 SMNVEV (reference sequence). CDR3 DNA sequence: TGTGCCAGCAGGGCCCTCAACAGGATGAACACCGGGGAGCTGTTTTTT. It specifies CASRALNRMNTGELFF.

The chain is built from TRBV9 and TRBJ2-1; 9 nucleotides match TRBD1. CDR3 length equals 15 residues. Germline V gene sequence: CDR1 SGDLS, CDR2 YYNGEE. V shed 7 bases and J 9 bases; nucleotides not matched to a gene: 14. The CDR3 DNA follows: TGTGCCAGCGGCTTACAACCGGGACAGGGTTCTGAGCAGTTCTTC. This translates into CASGLQPGQGSEQFF.

This clone occurred once. This chain uses TRBV18 with TRBJ2-1; TRBD2 matches at 9 bases. The germline gives CDR1 KGHSH, CDR2 LQKENI. The CDR3 spans 17 residues. With V trimmed by 2 bases and J by 0 bases, 5 bases remained unmatched. The CDR3 loop reads CASSPSGGRVSYNEQFF. CDR3 in DNA: TGTGCCAGCTCACCATCGGGCGGGAGGGTCTCCTACAATGAGCAGTTCTTC.

The chain combines TRBV7-9 with TRBJ2-3, with D tentatively TRBD2 (5 bases). V was shortened by 1 base and J by 9 bases, with 8 bases between the two germline ends. This CDR3 has 12 amino acids. Looked up from germline, CDR1 is SEHNR and CDR2 is FQNEAQ (reference sequence). The CDR3 spells CASSLDTGTQYF. The CDR3 DNA follows: TGTGCCAGCAGCTTAGATACGGGAACGCAGTATTTT.

The chain recombines TRBV4-1 with TRBJ2-3; D is ambiguous. Germline assignment: CDR1 MGHRA and CDR2 YSYEKL. V shed 5 bases and J shed 5 bases, with 8 bases lying between them. This CDR3 region has 12 residues. The DNA for the CDR3 is TGCGCCAGCAGCTACTTTGGAGATACGCAGTATTTT. This gives the protein CASSYFGDTQYF.

J is TRBJ2-7 and V is TRBV6-5; D gene unclear. The germline V gene has CDR1 MNHEY and CDR2 SVGAGI. Trimming removed 6 bases from V and 7 bases from J, with 16 bases in between. CDR3 length equals 13 residues. The CDR3 is CASSPPLFREQYF. The CDR3 DNA reads TGTGCCAGCAGCCCACCACTTTTTCGAGAGCAGTACTTC.

This clone showed up just a few times. The chain carries TRBV7-3 and TRBJ2-7; 7 bases align to TRBD2. CDR1 and CDR2 (germline): SGHTA, FQGTGA. The V gene end was trimmed by 1 base and the J gene end by 2 bases; junction bases not matched to a gene: 5. The CDR3 has 15 amino acids. CDR3 in DNA: TGTGCCAGCAGCTTAAATGCGGGAGACGCCTACGAGCAGTACTTC. This sequence encodes CASSLNAGDAYEQYF.

The chain is built from TRBV2 and TRBJ2-5, with TRBD2 matching 10 bases. The CDR3 is 13 amino acids. The V and J ends lost 6 bases and 5 bases, in that order; junction bases with no gene match: 3. CDR1 is SNHLY, CDR2 FYNNEI, per germline. In DNA form, the CDR3 reads TGTGCCAGCAGGACTAGCGGGTTGGAGACCCAGTACTTC. This translates into CASRTSGLETQYF.

V and J are TRBV5-1 and TRBJ2-5; tentatively, D is TRBD2 (6 bases). Germline V gives CDR1 SGHRS, CDR2 YFSETQ. This CDR3 comprises 12 residues. V lost 3 bases and J lost 9, with 12 bases in between. CDR3 protein: CASSSAGGAQYF. The CDR3 nucleotides read TGCGCCAGCAGCTCGGCAGGCGGGGCCCAGTACTTC.

This clone was recorded once. V gene TRBV5-5 combines with J gene TRBJ2-5; TRBD2 is a possible D gene (7 bases). The CDR3 is 14 residues long. The germline gives CDR1 SGHKS, CDR2 YYEKEE (reference sequence). V lost 7 bases, J lost 0 bases, and 13 bases lay in between. The CDR3 region has the DNA TGTGCCAGCCGGGGGGACATGAACCAAGAGACCCAGTACTTC. It is translated as CASRGDMNQETQYF.

The chain recombines TRBV19 with TRBJ2-1; 7 bases align to TRBD2. CDR1 and CDR2 from the germline V gene are LNHDA and SQIVND (reference sequence). V shed 6 bases and J 3 bases; nucleotides not matched to a gene: 5. The CDR3 is made up of 14 amino acids. CDR3 sequence reads: CASSPGLLYNEQFF. The CDR3 DNA follows: TGTGCCAGTAGCCCGGGACTACTCTACAATGAGCAGTTCTTC.

This rearrangement joins TRBV7-2 to TRBJ2-5, with no clear D. V gave up 5 bases and J gave up 7 bases, with 11 bases separating them. This CDR3 contains 12 residues. Germline V gives CDR1 SGHTA, CDR2 FQGNSA. CDR3 residues: CASSQYSGTQYF. The CDR3 bases are TGTGCCAGCAGCCAATACTCCGGGACCCAGTACTTC.

This clone was observed once. V gene TRBV7-9 combines with J gene TRBJ1-2; D gene uncertain. Deletions cut 5 bases from V and 4 bases from J, with 17 bases between. The CDR3 is 15 amino acids. Germline CDR1 reads SEHNR; CDR2 reads FQNEAQ (reference sequence). This chain's CDR3 is CASSPHGEGGYGYTF. In DNA form, the CDR3 reads TGTGCCAGCAGCCCTCATGGAGAGGGAGGCTATGGCTACACCTTC.

V usage is TRBV5-8 and J usage is TRBJ2-3; 10 bases are shared with TRBD2. Germline V gene sequence: CDR1 SGHTS, CDR2 YDEGEE. The ends lost 0 bases at V and 3 bases at J; junction bases unmatched: 1. The CDR3 covers 15 residues. The CDR3 DNA sequence: TGTGCCAGCAGCTTGGCTAGCGGGGGTACAGATACGCAGTATTTT. It codes for CASSLASGGTDTQYF.

The rearrangement joins TRBV4-3 to TRBJ2-7, with TRBD1 identical over 7 bases. J gave up 0 bases and V 0 bases, and 5 bases lay outside the gene matches. Germline V CDR1 and CDR2: LGHNA, YSLEER. CDR3 length equals 16 residues. CDR3 DNA sequence: TGCGCCAGCAGCCAAGAAGGACAGGTGGTCTCCTACGAGCAGTACTTC. Translated, it gives CASSQEGQVVSYEQYF.

V usage is TRBV7-8 and J usage is TRBJ2-7; the D is unclear. This CDR3 comprises 16 residues. CDR1 is SGHVS, CDR2 FQNEAQ, per germline. V gave up 1 base and J gave up 2 bases, with 15 bases separating them. The CDR3: CASSLEGRPLPYEQYF. In DNA, the CDR3 is TGTGCCAGCAGCTTAGAAGGCAGGCCTTTACCCTACGAGCAGTACTTC.

CDR3 nucleotides: TGTGCCAGCAGTGATAAGGACAGGTCGCGTGAGCAGTACTTC. It codes for CASSDKDRSREQYF. The V gene is TRBV6-1, the J gene TRBJ2-7, with TRBD1 matching 7 bases. Germline V gene lookup returns CDR1 MNHNS and CDR2 SASEGT. V lost 3 bases, J lost 7 bases, and 9 bases stayed unmatched. The CDR3 covers 14 residues.

This clone was counted once. This sequence joins TRBV18 and TRBJ2-1; 8 bases are shared with TRBD2. This CDR3 has 18 residues. Trimming at V came to 2 bases and at J to 4 bases, leaving 13 bases not matched to a gene. Germline CDR1 is KGHSH and CDR2 is LQKENI. CDR3 residues: CASSPGNAGLGFYNEQFF. The DNA for the CDR3 is TGTGCCAGCTCACCAGGGAATGCGGGACTAGGATTTTACAATGAGCAGTTCTTC.

In the case of this clone: The identical CDR3 is also encoded by other nucleotide sequences in the sample. The chain couples TRBV7-7 to TRBJ2-3; 13 nucleotides line up with TRBD2. The V gene's germline CDR1 is SSHAT and CDR2 FNYEAQ (reference sequence). Trimming at V came to 5 bases and at J to 2 bases, leaving 4 bases not matched to a gene. The CDR3 totals 16 residues. CDR3 amino acids: CASSKGLAGATDTQYF. Written as DNA, the CDR3 is TGTGCCAGCAGCAAAGGACTAGCGGGGGCCACAGATACGCAGTATTTT.

The CDR3 sequence: CASSKELAGGLTYEQYF. The CDR3 DNA sequence: TGTGCCAGTAGTAAAGAGTTAGCGGGGGGGCTGACCTACGAGCAGTACTTC. V and J are TRBV19 and TRBJ2-7, with TRBD2 identical over 11 bases. Per the germline V gene, CDR1 is LNHDA and CDR2 is SQIVND (reference sequence). This CDR3 spans 17 amino acids. V lost 4 bases, J lost 2 bases, and 10 bases stayed unmatched.

The chain links TRBV11-2 to TRBJ1-5; D is undetermined. The V gene's germline CDR1 is SGHAT and CDR2 FQNNGV. This CDR3 comprises 14 residues. V lost 3 bases, J lost 0 bases, and 6 bases lay in between. DNA of the CDR3: TGTGCCAGCAGCTTGGGGAGTAGCAATCAGCCCCAGCATTTT. It yields the protein CASSLGSSNQPQHF.

The chain joins TRBV12-5 to TRBJ1-3; the match to TRBD1 covers 9 bases. Unmatched junction bases numbered 7, after V lost 4 bases and J lost 6 bases. Germline lookup yields CDR1 LGHNT and CDR2 FRNRAP. This CDR3 has 15 amino acids. The CDR3 region is CASGSQGTGTNTIYF. CDR3 coding DNA: TGTGCTAGTGGTTCCCAGGGGACAGGGACAAACACCATATATTTT. Together with reference TRBV12-5 and TRBJ1-3, the CDR3 gives the full variable domain: DARVTQTPRHKVTEMGQEVTMRCQPILGHNTVFWYRQTMMQGLELLAYFRNRAPLDDSGMPKDRFSAEMPDATLATLKIQPSEPRDSAVYFCASGSQGTGTNTIYFGEGSWLTVV.

The sample holds a few counts of this clone. The chain has TRBV27 and TRBJ2-7, with 7 bases aligning to TRBD1. V was clipped by 2 bases and J by 5 bases; unmatched bases: 3. CDR1 is MNHEY and CDR2 is SMNVEV in the germline V gene (reference sequence). This CDR3 has 13 residues. The chain's CDR3 is CASSLNRGHEQYF. The CDR3 bases are TGTGCCAGCAGTTTAAACAGGGGCCACGAGCAGTACTTC.

This chain links TRBV20-1 with TRBJ1-2, with D hard to call. V was shortened by 5 bases and J by 0 bases, with 4 bases between the two germline ends. This CDR3 is built from 11 residues. Germline lookup yields CDR1 DFQATT and CDR2 SNEGSKA (reference sequence). This chain's CDR3 is CSASTNYGYTF. In DNA, the CDR3 is TGCAGTGCTTCCACTAACTATGGCTACACCTTC.

V gene TRBV6-4 combines with J gene TRBJ2-3; 10 nucleotides line up with TRBD1. Unmatched junction bases numbered 5, after V lost 4 bases and J lost 4 bases. Germline V gives CDR1 MRHNA, CDR2 SNTAGT. The CDR3 length is 15 residues. Here the CDR3 reads CASSADRGRPDTQYF. CDR3 nucleotides: TGTGCCAGCAGTGCCGACAGGGGGCGTCCAGATACGCAGTATTTT.

The chain recombines TRBV5-4 with TRBJ1-1, with D perhaps TRBD1 (6 bases). The CDR3 has 15 residues. V was pared by 4 bases and J by 1 base, with 14 bases between. CDR1 is SGHNT, CDR2 YYREEE, per germline (reference sequence). Here the CDR3 reads CASSRSGTSNTEAFF. CDR3 in DNA: TGTGCCAGCAGCCGATCCGGGACATCGAACACTGAAGCTTTCTTT. The complete variable domain, with remaining parts taken from reference TRBV5-4 and TRBJ1-1, reads ETGVTQSPTHLIKTRGQQVTLRCSSQSGHNTVSWYQQALGQGPQFIFQYYREEENGRGNFPPRFSGLQFPNYSSELNVNALELDDSALYLCASSRSGTSNTEAFFGQGTRLTVV.

The chain has TRBV19 and TRBJ2-2; 9 bases map to TRBD2. Germline CDR1 and CDR2: LNHDA and SQIVND (reference sequence). J lost 4 bases, V lost 5 bases, and 8 bases had no gene match. The CDR3 runs to 16 residues. For the CDR3, the DNA is TGTGCCAGTAGTCGGAAGACTAGCGGATTCACCGGGGAGCTGTTTTTT. It encodes CASSRKTSGFTGELFF.